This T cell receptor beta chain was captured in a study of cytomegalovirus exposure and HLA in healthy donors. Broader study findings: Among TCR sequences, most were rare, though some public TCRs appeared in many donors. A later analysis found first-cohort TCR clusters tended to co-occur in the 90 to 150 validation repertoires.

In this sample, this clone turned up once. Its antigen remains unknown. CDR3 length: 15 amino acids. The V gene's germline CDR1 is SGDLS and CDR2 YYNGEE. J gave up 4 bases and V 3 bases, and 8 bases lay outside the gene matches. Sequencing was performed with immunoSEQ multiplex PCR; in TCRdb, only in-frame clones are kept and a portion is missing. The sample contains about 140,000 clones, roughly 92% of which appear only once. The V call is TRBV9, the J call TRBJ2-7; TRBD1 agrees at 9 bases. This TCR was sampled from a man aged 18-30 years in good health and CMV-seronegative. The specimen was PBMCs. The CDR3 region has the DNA TGTGCCAGCAGCGCATTGGACAGGGGACCATACGAGCAGTACGTC. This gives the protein CASSALDRGPYEQYV.